A single T cell receptor (beta chain) is shown here with its context. Its antigen is not identified. Each diagnosis drew on symptoms, thyroxine, TRAb, thyroid ultrasound and orbital computed tomography findings. Cells are PBMCs isolated from around 9.4 ml of fresh blood. This record belongs to a study of T cells in Graves' hyperthyroidism and ophthalmopathy. Study-wide points: Blood also showed most of the thyroid clonotypes that were expanded above 0.001.

With 2 bases clipped from V and 4 bases from J, the junction kept 7 bases outside the gene matches. The germline V gene has CDR1 SEHNR and CDR2 FQNEAQ (reference sequence). The CDR3 totals 15 residues. Researchers amplified the TCR beta CDR3 regions from RNA transcripts. First-round RT-PCR targeting the TCR CDR3 was performed with the HTBI primer set. TCRdb ran MiXCR on the multiplex PCR reads and lists one entry per CDR3 protein. The sample gives around 450,000 distinct CDR3 sequences, 15% to 18% of which show up once; around 7.3% is in the top ten. This receptor was obtained from a woman between 18 and 29 years old with Graves' hyperthyroidism. Sequenced material: blood. The rearrangement uses TRBV7-9 and TRBJ2-7, with 8 bases aligning to TRBD1. The CDR3, as DNA: TGTGCCAGCAGCTTACAGGACAGGGTCGGGTACGAGCAGTACTTC. It encodes CASSLQDRVGYEQYF.